The 5 T cell receptor beta chains reported below all come from one sample, sequenced in a study of blood T cells in healthy people across ages. It was with a sample-barcoded 5' primer and a J-beta primer mix that a second PCR of roughly 6 to 11 cycles was run. TCRdb passed the 5' RACE reads through MiXCR, listing each CDR3 protein once. The table includes 1.2 million to 1.5 million distinct CDR3 sequences, 42% detected once. Input material: blood. These receptors were obtained from a woman in her late teens or twenties in good health.

J is TRBJ2-6 and V is TRBV7-6, with TRBD2 identical over 10 bases. The CDR3 has 19 amino acids. Germline CDR1 and CDR2: SGHVS and FNYEAQ. With V trimmed by 2 bases and J by 0 bases, 7 bases remained unmatched. Written as DNA, the CDR3 is TGTGCCAGCAGCTTACTTGGGACTAGCGAATCCTCTGGGGCCAACGTCCTGACTTTC. This sequence encodes CASSLLGTSESSGANVLTF.

The CDR3, as DNA: TGTGCCAGCAGCTTGTCAGCCGCCGAGCAGTACTTC. Translated, it gives CASSLSAAEQYF. This chain links TRBV5-6 with TRBJ2-7, with D hard to call. Trimming stripped 1 base from V and 6 bases from J, with 8 bases between. Germline lookup yields CDR1 SGHDT and CDR2 YYEEEE. The CDR3 loop spans 12 amino acids.

The chain joins TRBV27 to TRBJ2-1; 13 bases line up with TRBD2. The CDR3 has 16 residues. Germline CDR1 reads MNHEY; CDR2 reads SMNVEV (reference sequence). Trimming took 7 bases from V and 12 from J; bases not matched to a gene: 15. The CDR3 coding sequence is TGTGCCAGCACCCTGGTGGGGACTAGCGGGGCCAGGGTGCAGTTCTTC. As protein: CASTLVGTSGARVQFF.

This chain uses TRBV14 with TRBJ2-1; 14 bases are shared with TRBD2. CDR3 length equals 17 residues. Germline V gene sequence: CDR1 SGHDN, CDR2 FVKESK. V trimming: 5 bases; J trimming: 0 bases; junction bases outside the gene matches: 3. In DNA form, the CDR3 reads TGTGCCAGCAGCGGGACTAGCGGGAGTCTCTCCTACAATGAGCAGTTCTTC. Encoded protein: CASSGTSGSLSYNEQFF. Filled out from reference TRBV14 and TRBJ2-1, the complete variable domain reads EAGVTQFPSHSVIEKGQTVTLRCDPISGHDNLYWYRRVMGKEIKFLLHFVKESKQDESGMPNNRFLAERTGGTYSTLKVQPAELEDSGVYFCASSGTSGSLSYNEQFFGPGTRLTVL.

This clonotype was seen only a few times. The V gene is TRBV7-3, the J gene TRBJ2-4, with TRBD1 matching 7 bases. The CDR3 has 14 amino acids. The germline CDR1 and CDR2 sequences are SGHTA and FQGTGA. V dropped 5 bases and J dropped 6; count of bases not matched to a gene: 7. As DNA, the CDR3 is TGTGCCAGCAGCGTGACAGGGTCGGGAAACATTCAGTACTTC. Translation gives CASSVTGSGNIQYF.